This is a list of T cell receptor beta chains from one sample in a study of T cell changes during pregnancy in multiple sclerosis. Profiling relied on immunoSEQ multiplex PCR, and the TCRdb table lists in-frame clones only, not all of them. This table has more than 35,000 clones, more than 75% appearing once. The sample was CD8+ T cells from peripheral blood mononuclear cells, taken after pregnancy. Receptor source: a female donor in good health, enrolled as a control in a pregnancy study. Each CDR3 is given with its conserved first and last residue. The D gene is left open where the match is weak. Expanded clones are given a class, and other clones once, few, many or no size at all.

>-|TRBV4-1|-|TRBJ2-7
CASSQEEQAYEQYF
TGCGCCAGCAGCCAAGAAGAACAGGCCTACGAGCAGTACTTC
>TRBD2|TRBV7-2|-|TRBJ2-7
CASSFLAGGDYEQYF
TGTGCCAGCAGCTTTTTGGCGGGGGGGGACTACGAGCAGTACTTC
>TRBD1|TRBV27|-|TRBJ1-2
CASSSPSRGDGYTF
TGTGCCAGCAGTTCCCCGAGCAGGGGGGATGGCTACACCTTC
>-|TRBV5-6|-|TRBJ1-6
CASSAAGGSPLHF
TGTGCCAGCAGCGCCGCCGGAGGTTCACCCCTCCACTTT
>-|TRBV7-6|-|TRBJ1-3
CASSPQGSSGNTIYF
TGTGCCAGCAGCCCACAGGGATCCTCTGGAAACACCATATATTTT
>-|TRBV6-1|few|TRBJ2-1
CASSEAGGSYNEQFF
TGTGCCAGCAGTGAAGCTGGGGGGTCCTACAATGAGCAGTTCTTC
>TRBD2|TRBV4-2|-|TRBJ2-3
CASSHPTSGASTDTQYF
TGTGCCAGCAGCCACCCTACTAGCGGGGCTAGCACAGATACGCAGTATTTT
>-|TRBV29-1|few|TRBJ1-3
CSGGDSGNTIYF
TGCAGCGGGGGAGACTCTGGAAACACCATATATTTT
>TRBD2|TRBV15|-|TRBJ2-7
CATSRGAGDEQYF
TGTGCCACCAGCAGAGGGGCGGGGGACGAGCAGTACTTC
>-|TRBV9|-|TRBJ2-1
CASSVTDSSYNEQFF
TGTGCCAGCAGCGTCACAGACAGCTCCTACAATGAGCAGTTCTTC
>-|TRBV28|-|TRBJ2-1
CASSLRGLYNEQFF
TGTGCCAGCAGTTTACGAGGGCTTTACAATGAGCAGTTCTTC
>TRBD1|TRBV28|-|TRBJ2-7
CASRRTGPDEQYF
TGTGCCAGCAGGAGGACAGGGCCGGACGAGCAGTACTTC
>-|TRBV5-6|-|TRBJ2-7
CASKRQQSYEQYF
TGTGCCAGCAAGAGGCAGCAATCCTACGAGCAGTACTTC
>TRBD1|TRBV6-5|-|TRBJ1-2
CASRLTGGNGYTF
TGTGCCAGCAGATTGACAGGGGGCAATGGCTACACCTTC
>-|TRBV7-3|once|TRBJ2-7
CASSPAGGSIYEQYF
TGTGCCAGCAGCCCGGCAGGGGGGTCGATCTACGAGCAGTACTTC
>-|TRBV4-1|-|TRBJ1-1
CASSPPTGLAEAFF
TGCGCCAGCAGCCCGCCTACAGGGTTGGCTGAAGCTTTCTTT